Reported below is one T cell receptor beta chain. This sample was included in a study of shared clonotypes between healthy human individuals. As processed by the authors: Quality scores were absent from the junction-only immunoSEQ sequences, so filtering differed. Profiled with immunoSEQ multiplex PCR; TCRdb holds only in-frame clones, not every one. D and trimming were read from the DNA, whereas the V and J calls and clone size are those reported in that table. The sample shows 2 million to 3 million clones, 93% of them seen only once. Donors were healthy HIV-negative adults without recently reported acute infections or vaccinations. CD4+ cells yielded CD45RA+ naive and CD45RA-negative memory subsets. The germline CDR1 and CDR2 sequences are MDHEN and SYDVKM. The CDR3 covers 13 residues. V was clipped by 6 bases and J by 3 bases, with 12 bases between them.

V is TRBV28 and J is TRBJ2-7, with D unresolved. Sequencing was performed on naive CD4+ T cells from PBMCs. Subset noted: CD45RA+ positively selected. The source is a man younger than 35 in good health. Some clones in this sample may be carry-over from other donors' samples. The CDR3, as DNA: TGTGCCAGCAGCCCCCAACGGATCTACGAGCAGTACTTC. Translation: CASSPQRIYEQYF.